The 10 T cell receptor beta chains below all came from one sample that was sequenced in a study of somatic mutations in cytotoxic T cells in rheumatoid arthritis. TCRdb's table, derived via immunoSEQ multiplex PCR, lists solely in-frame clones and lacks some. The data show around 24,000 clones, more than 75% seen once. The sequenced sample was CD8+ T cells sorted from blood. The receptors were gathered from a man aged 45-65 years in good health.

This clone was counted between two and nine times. This CDR3 is CASSANPVFGTEAFF. As DNA, the CDR3 is TGTGCCAGCAGCGCGAATCCAGTTTTCGGCACTGAAGCTTTCTTT. This chain uses TRBV7-9 with TRBJ1-1, with unresolved D. Germline CDR1 SEHNR, CDR2 FQNEAQ (reference sequence). The germline V and J ends were trimmed by 5 bases and 4 bases, with 17 bases remaining between them. This CDR3 has 15 amino acids.

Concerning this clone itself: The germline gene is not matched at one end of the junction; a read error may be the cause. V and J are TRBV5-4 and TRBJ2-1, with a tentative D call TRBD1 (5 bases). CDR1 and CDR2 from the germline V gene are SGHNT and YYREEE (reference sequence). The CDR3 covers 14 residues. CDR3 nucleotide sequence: TGTGCCAGCAGCTCTAACAGGTTATACAGTGAGCAGTTCTTC. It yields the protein CASSSNRLYSEQFF.

The CDR3 is CASSVDSSPSYGYTF. The CDR3 region has the DNA TGTGCCAGCAGCGTAGACAGTTCGCCATCCTATGGCTACACCTTC. The chain is built from TRBV9 and TRBJ1-2; D gene ambiguous. The CDR3 is 15 residues long. The V and J ends lost 0 bases and 4 bases respectively, with 13 bases between them. CDR1 and CDR2 (germline): SGDLS, YYNGEE.

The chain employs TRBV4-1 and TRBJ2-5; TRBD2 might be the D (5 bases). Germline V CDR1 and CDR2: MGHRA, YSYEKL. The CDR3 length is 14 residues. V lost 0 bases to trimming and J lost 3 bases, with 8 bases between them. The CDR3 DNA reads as TGCGCCAGCAGCCAAGATTTGGGAGAAGAGACCCAGTACTTC. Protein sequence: CASSQDLGEETQYF.

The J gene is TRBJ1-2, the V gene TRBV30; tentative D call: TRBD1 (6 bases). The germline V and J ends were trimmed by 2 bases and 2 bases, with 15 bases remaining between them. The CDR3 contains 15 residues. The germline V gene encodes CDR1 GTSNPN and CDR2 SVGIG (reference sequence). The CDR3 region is CAWSSGARSNYGYTF. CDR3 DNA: TGTGCCTGGAGTTCGGGGGCAAGGTCCAACTATGGCTACACCTTC.

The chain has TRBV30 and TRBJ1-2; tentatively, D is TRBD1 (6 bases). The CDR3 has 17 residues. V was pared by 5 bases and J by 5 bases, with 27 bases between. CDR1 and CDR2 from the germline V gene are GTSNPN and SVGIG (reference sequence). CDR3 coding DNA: TGTGCCTGGGGCCCCCCGGGACAAATGTCCTCAAGGTATGGCTACACCTTC. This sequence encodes CAWGPPGQMSSRYGYTF.

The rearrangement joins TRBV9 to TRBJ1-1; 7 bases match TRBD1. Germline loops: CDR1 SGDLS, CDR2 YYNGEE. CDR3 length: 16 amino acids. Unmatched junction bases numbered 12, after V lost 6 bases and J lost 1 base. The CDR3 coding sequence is TGTGCCAGCAACCATCTCAGGGACAGCCCGAACACTGAAGCTTTCTTT. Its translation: CASNHLRDSPNTEAFF. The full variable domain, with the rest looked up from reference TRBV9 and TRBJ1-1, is DSGVTQTPKHLITATGQRVTLRCSPRSGDLSVYWYQQSLDQGLQFLIQYYNGEERAKGNILERFSAQQFPDLHSELNLSSLELGDSALYFCASNHLRDSPNTEAFFGQGTRLTVV.

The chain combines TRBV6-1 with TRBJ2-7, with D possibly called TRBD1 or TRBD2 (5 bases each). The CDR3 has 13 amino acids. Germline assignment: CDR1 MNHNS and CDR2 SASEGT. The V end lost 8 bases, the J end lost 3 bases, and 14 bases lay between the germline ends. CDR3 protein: CASSGTRYYEQYF. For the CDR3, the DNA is TGTGCCAGCTCCGGGACCCGGTACTACGAGCAGTACTTC.

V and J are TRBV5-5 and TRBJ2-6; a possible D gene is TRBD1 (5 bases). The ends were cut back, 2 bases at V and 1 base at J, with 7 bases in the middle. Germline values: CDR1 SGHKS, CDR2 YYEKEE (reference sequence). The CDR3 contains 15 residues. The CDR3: CASSLQVSGANVLTF. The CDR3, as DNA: TGTGCCAGCAGCTTACAGGTTTCTGGGGCCAACGTCCTGACTTTC.

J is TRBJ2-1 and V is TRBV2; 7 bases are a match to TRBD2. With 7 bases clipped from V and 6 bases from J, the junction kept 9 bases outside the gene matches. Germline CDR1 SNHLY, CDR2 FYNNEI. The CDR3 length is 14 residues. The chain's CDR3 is CASIAARGGNEQFF. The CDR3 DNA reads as TGTGCCAGCATTGCAGCGCGCGGGGGCAATGAGCAGTTCTTC. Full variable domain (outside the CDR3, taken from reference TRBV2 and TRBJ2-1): EPEVTQTPSHQVTQMGQEVILRCVPISNHLYFYWYRQILGQKVEFLVSFYNNEISEKSEIFDDQFSVERPDGSNFTLKIRSTKLEDSAMYFCASIAARGGNEQFFGPGTRLTVL.